Shown below are 24 T cell receptor beta chains from a single sample sequenced in a study of blood T cell repertoires in COVID-19. This table comes from immunoSEQ multiplex PCR, and its TCRdb copy is limited to in-frame clones, with some not included. This table has more than 300,000 clones, 90% appearing once. The sample comprised PBMCs or T cells enriched from blood (not recorded which). The receptors shown here come from a woman aged 30 to 39 who had been exposed to COVID-19.

This rearrangement joins TRBV7-6 to TRBJ1-1, with 8 bases identical to TRBD1. Trimming removed 4 bases from V and 5 bases from J; junction bases left unmatched: 6. The length of the CDR3 is 14 residues. Germline assignment: CDR1 SGHVS and CDR2 FNYEAQ. The CDR3 is CASSSQGAYTEAFF. For the CDR3, the DNA is TGTGCCAGCAGCTCTCAGGGGGCGTATACTGAAGCTTTCTTT.

This chain uses TRBV2 with TRBJ1-2; D not certain. Germline CDR1 reads SNHLY; CDR2 reads FYNNEI. V shed 2 bases and J shed 3 bases, with 4 bases lying between them. The CDR3 is 12 amino acids. Here the CDR3 DNA reads TGTGCCAGCAGTGAAACAGACTATGGCTACACCTTC. It encodes CASSETDYGYTF. The entire variable domain, with the rest obtained from reference TRBV2 and TRBJ1-2, is as follows: EPEVTQTPSHQVTQMGQEVILRCVPISNHLYFYWYRQILGQKVEFLVSFYNNEISEKSEIFDDQFSVERPDGSNFTLKIRSTKLEDSAMYFCASSETDYGYTFGSGTRLTVV.

The rearrangement joins TRBV27 to TRBJ1-1; D gene unclear. Per the germline V gene, CDR1 is MNHEY and CDR2 is SMNVEV (reference sequence). The V end was cut by 3 bases, the J end by 3 bases, with 11 bases between. The CDR3 totals 14 residues. In DNA, the CDR3 is TGTGCCAGCAGTTTTGAGGGTTTCGACACTGAAGCTTTCTTT. Its protein product is CASSFEGFDTEAFF.

The gene calls are TRBV7-9 and TRBJ1-3, with 11 bases lining up with TRBD1. V trimming: 4 bases; J trimming: 4 bases; junction bases outside the gene matches: 9. CDR1 is SEHNR, CDR2 FQNEAQ, per germline (reference sequence). This CDR3 is 17 amino acids long. The CDR3 protein is CASSSYRDRGWGNTIYF. The CDR3 region has the DNA TGTGCCAGCAGCTCATACCGGGACAGGGGGTGGGGAAACACCATATATTTT.

The rearrangement links TRBV10-1 to TRBJ1-5; perhaps TRBD1 as D (5 bases). CDR3 length equals 18 residues. V gave up 2 bases and J gave up 0 bases, with 17 bases separating them. Germline V gene data show CDR1 as WNHNN and CDR2 as SYGVQD (reference sequence). CDR3 sequence: CASSEMGPGAYSNQPQHF. CDR3 nucleotides: TGCGCCAGCAGTGAGATGGGGCCAGGAGCTTATAGCAATCAGCCCCAGCATTTT.

The V and J genes are TRBV6-5 and TRBJ2-5, with 8 bases fitting TRBD2. The CDR3 has 15 amino acids. The germline V gene has CDR1 MNHEY and CDR2 SVGAGI. The V gene end was trimmed by 5 bases and the J gene end by 1 base; junction bases not matched to a gene: 6. CDR3 sequence reads: CASSPLADLQETQYF. Written as DNA, the CDR3 is TGTGCCAGCAGTCCACTAGCGGACCTCCAAGAGACCCAGTACTTC.

The chain joins TRBV4-3 to TRBJ1-1; D ambiguous. Trimming took off 4 bases at V and 5 bases at J, with 17 bases between the two ends. Germline-derived CDR1 and CDR2 are LGHNA and YSLEER. The CDR3 spans 15 residues. The CDR3 region is CASSRIHPLRTEAFF. In nucleotides, the CDR3 is TGCGCCAGCAGCCGCATACATCCCCTGAGGACTGAAGCTTTCTTT.

The chain joins TRBV18 to TRBJ1-1; the D gene is possibly TRBD1 (5 bases). Germline V CDR1 and CDR2: KGHSH, LQKENI. V gave up 3 bases and J gave up 0 bases, with 14 bases separating them. CDR3 size: 16 residues. The CDR3 DNA follows: TGTGCCAGCTCACCTACCTCCAGGGAAATGAACACTGAAGCTTTCTTT. It is translated as CASSPTSREMNTEAFF.

The rearrangement links TRBV7-9 to TRBJ1-3; D might be TRBD1 (5 bases). V was shortened by 4 bases and J by 2 bases, with 15 bases between the two germline ends. Germline V gives CDR1 SEHNR, CDR2 FQNEAQ (reference sequence). The length of the CDR3 is 16 residues. The CDR3 here is CASSSLQVITGNTIYF. CDR3 in DNA: TGTGCCAGCAGCTCCCTACAGGTTATCACTGGAAACACCATATATTTT.

The chain has TRBV18 and TRBJ1-5; D unclear. Per the germline V gene, CDR1 is KGHSH and CDR2 is LQKENI. Trimming cost V 3 bases and J 0 bases, with 12 bases left between them. The CDR3 extends over 16 amino acids. CDR3 sequence: CASSPSALISNQPQHF. CDR3 sequence (DNA): TGTGCCAGCTCACCTTCCGCGCTCATTAGCAATCAGCCCCAGCATTTT.

The chain recombines TRBV15 with TRBJ2-7, with D possibly being TRBD1 (7 bases). The germline V gene has CDR1 LNHNV and CDR2 YYDKDF (reference sequence). The V end was cut by 1 base, the J end by 1 base, with 11 bases between. The CDR3 totals 15 residues. CDR3 sequence (DNA): TGTGCCACCAGCAGAGGCAGGGGGGAGTCCTACGAGCAGTACTTC. Encoded protein: CATSRGRGESYEQYF.

V and J are TRBV5-1 and TRBJ1-2; 9 positions match TRBD1. This CDR3 contains 17 residues. V was pared by 2 bases and J by 8 bases, with 16 bases of the junction left unmatched. CDR1 is SGHRS, CDR2 YFSETQ, per germline. The CDR3 nucleotides read TGCGCCAGCAGCTTCGTACAGGGGGCGTTAAGTGCTAGAGGCTACACCTTC. This codes for CASSFVQGALSARGYTF.

V gene TRBV9 combines with J gene TRBJ2-6; D is possibly TRBD2 (6 bases). The CDR3 runs to 17 residues. Germline values: CDR1 SGDLS, CDR2 YYNGEE. The V end was cut by 2 bases, the J end by 0 bases, with 12 bases between. The CDR3 DNA is TGTGCCAGCAGCGTCGCCACGGGGGTCTCTGGGGCCAACGTCCTGACTTTC. Protein: CASSVATGVSGANVLTF.

This chain connects TRBV12-3 or TRBV12-4 to TRBJ2-2; D is undetermined. Trimming left V 5 bases short and J 2 bases short, with 6 bases between. This CDR3 comprises 13 residues. For the CDR3, the DNA is TGTGCCAGCAGTGCCAGAAACACCGGGGAGCTGTTTTTT. This encodes CASSARNTGELFF.

The chain has TRBV12-3 or TRBV12-4 and TRBJ2-3, with D uncertain. Trimming left V 9 bases short and J 2 bases short, with 9 bases between. The CDR3 is 12 amino acids. The CDR3 DNA reads TGTGCCAGTGACAAGTTCACAGATACGCAGTATTTT. This encodes CASDKFTDTQYF.

This chain uses TRBV6-5 with TRBJ1-2; 7 bases fit TRBD1. CDR1 is MNHEY, CDR2 SVGAGI, per germline. This CDR3 region has 14 residues. J was trimmed by 4 bases and V by 5 bases; bases with no gene match: 7. The CDR3 here is CASSKSGTVYGYTF. The CDR3 region has the DNA TGTGCCAGCAGTAAATCCGGGACAGTCTATGGCTACACCTTC.

V and J are TRBV6-5 and TRBJ2-5, with unresolved D. This CDR3 region has 13 residues. Trimming pared 5 bases from V and 7 bases from J, leaving 14 bases between. The germline V gene has CDR1 MNHEY and CDR2 SVGAGI. This CDR3 reads CASSLDIVGTQYF. The CDR3 DNA sequence: TGTGCCAGCAGTCTTGACATAGTAGGGACCCAGTACTTC.

J is TRBJ2-3 and V is TRBV5-1, with TRBD1 identical over 7 bases. The CDR3 is 19 amino acids. Losses at the gene ends were 0 bases for V and 0 bases for J; bases not matched to a gene: 13. In germline, CDR1 is SGHRS, CDR2 YFSETQ. The chain's CDR3 is CASSLAGMGTVSSTDTQYF. CDR3 nucleotides: TGCGCCAGCAGCTTGGCCGGTATGGGGACAGTGTCCAGCACAGATACGCAGTATTTT. The entire variable domain, with the rest obtained from reference TRBV5-1 and TRBJ2-3, is as follows: KAGVTQTPRYLIKTRGQQVTLSCSPISGHRSVSWYQQTPGQGLQFLFEYFSETQRNKGNFPGRFSGRQFSNSRSEMNVSTLELGDSALYLCASSLAGMGTVSSTDTQYFGPGTRLTVL.

The CDR3 DNA sequence: TGCAGCGTTCGGGACAGGGGACCTGGAAACACCATATATTTT. Translation gives CSVRDRGPGNTIYF. This chain joins TRBV29-1 and TRBJ1-3, with 10 positions matching TRBD1. Trimming at V came to 5 bases and at J to 2 bases, leaving 3 bases not matched to a gene. The CDR3 spans 14 residues. In germline, CDR1 is SQVTM, CDR2 ANQGSEA. The whole variable domain, filled in from reference TRBV29-1 and TRBJ1-3, reads SAVISQKPSRDICQRGTSLTIQCQVDSQVTMMFWYRQQPGQSLTLIATANQGSEATYESGFVIDKFPISRPNLTFSTLTVSNMSPEDSSIYLCSVRDRGPGNTIYFGEGSWLTVV.

The V call is TRBV5-1, the J call TRBJ1-2; 7 bases line up with TRBD1. The CDR3 is 17 residues long. Germline V CDR1 and CDR2: SGHRS, YFSETQ. With 5 bases clipped from V and 0 bases from J, the junction kept 13 bases outside the gene matches. The CDR3 DNA reads TGCGCCAGCAGTAATCTTGGGACAGCGGAAACTAACTATGGCTACACCTTC. Protein sequence: CASSNLGTAETNYGYTF.

On this clone: Sequence at one end of the junction differs from germline and may be a read error. V is TRBV7-9 and J is TRBJ2-7; D is ambiguous. The CDR3 is made up of 13 amino acids. Germline V gene data show CDR1 as SEHNR and CDR2 as FQNEAQ (reference sequence). CDR3 DNA: TGTGCTAGCAGCTCAACAGTTACCTACGAGCAGTACTTC. It specifies CASSSTVTYEQYF.

This clone occurred once. This chain uses TRBV11-2 with TRBJ1-2, with 9 bases identical to TRBD1. V dropped 0 bases and J dropped 4; count of bases not matched to a gene: 9. This CDR3 has 17 amino acids. CDR1 and CDR2 from the germline V gene are SGHAT and FQNNGV. The CDR3 DNA is TGTGCCAGCAGCTTAGATCTAATGGACAGGGGCACCTATGGCTACACCTTC. As protein: CASSLDLMDRGTYGYTF.

This rearrangement joins TRBV5-5 to TRBJ1-2; maybe TRBD1 (6 bases). The CDR3 has 13 amino acids. V was clipped by 2 bases and J by 4 bases, with 9 bases between them. Germline V CDR1 and CDR2: SGHKS, YYEKEE (reference sequence). CDR3 region: CASSLGRGYGYTF. DNA of the CDR3: TGTGCCAGCAGCTTAGGCAGGGGCTATGGCTACACCTTC.

The V gene is TRBV29-1, the J gene TRBJ2-7; tentative D call: TRBD2 (6 bases). Germline lookup yields CDR1 SQVTM and CDR2 ANQGSEA. Between the trimmed V and J ends, which lost 7 bases and 2 bases, there was a span of 21 bases. This CDR3 comprises 15 residues. The CDR3 coding sequence is TGCAGCGCCCGGGGGACCGGGACGGTCGCCTACGAGCAGTACTTC. Protein product: CSARGTGTVAYEQYF.